This entry concerns a single T cell receptor (beta chain). This sample is drawn from a study of shared clonotypes between healthy human individuals. Sequencing used immunoSEQ multiplex PCR; TCRdb keeps in-frame clones, though not all of them. The table includes about 1,500,000 clones, around 95% detected once. Germline lookup yields CDR1 MNHEY and CDR2 SMNVEV (reference sequence). V was cut by 5 bases and J by 7 bases, with 20 bases left in between. The CDR3 sequence is 15 residues long. The clonotype comes from a man aged 30 to 45 in good health. J is TRBJ1-1 and V is TRBV27; D remains ambiguous. Source material: naive CD4+ T cells sorted from blood. Subset of the sample: CD45RA+ positively selected. The CDR3 protein is CASSPVNLKRHEAFF. DNA of the CDR3: TGTGCCAGCAGTCCCGTAAATCTTAAGAGGCATGAAGCTTTCTTT.